This T cell receptor beta chain appears in the sequencing data of a study of blood T cell repertoires in COVID-19. Here immunoSEQ multiplex PCR was the method, and the copy in TCRdb shows in-frame clones only, minus some. The data hold 430,000 or so clones, with roughly 90% observed a single time. This CDR3 spans 13 amino acids. Germline lookup yields CDR1 SGHRS and CDR2 YFSETQ. The V gene lost 4 bases and the J gene lost 1 base, with 8 bases spanning the gap. The sample was peripheral blood. The rearrangement links TRBV5-1 to TRBJ2-5, with D uncertain. This TCR was recovered from a man younger than 35 with COVID-19, enrolled during active disease. The CDR3 here is CASSRGFQETQYF. The DNA for the CDR3 is TGCGCCAGCAGCCGAGGCTTCCAAGAGACCCAGTACTTC.